Shown below are 20 T cell receptor beta chains from a single sample sequenced in a study of cytotoxic CD8 clonotypes in ibrutinib-treated CLL. Using immunoSEQ multiplex PCR, the repertoire was profiled, and TCRdb retains in-frame clones only, with some absent. The top ten clones hold under 50% of a sample with approximately 26,000 clones, roughly 74% of them seen once. The starting material was PBMCs, obtained after 12 months of ibrutinib treatment. Source of these receptors: a human donor with chronic lymphocytic leukemia.

This clone was detected only a few times. This chain links TRBV6-5 with TRBJ1-2; 8 nucleotides match TRBD1. After removal of 6 bases from V and 4 bases from J, the junction contained 7 bases not matched to a gene. This CDR3 has 14 amino acids. Germline V gene sequence: CDR1 MNHEY, CDR2 SVGAGI. The DNA of the CDR3 is TGTGCCAGCAGGCGGGGACAGGAGACCTATGGCTACACCTTC. Amino acid sequence: CASRRGQETYGYTF.

The J gene is TRBJ1-2, the V gene TRBV7-2; no clear D gene. The V and J ends lost 1 base and 8 bases respectively, with 17 bases between them. This CDR3 contains 15 residues. Germline V gene lookup returns CDR1 SGHTA and CDR2 FQGNSA. CDR3 sequence reads: CASSLGAEVREGYTF. For the CDR3, the DNA is TGTGCCAGCAGCTTAGGGGCCGAGGTGCGAGAGGGCTACACCTTC.

The rearrangement joins TRBV10-1 to TRBJ2-7; 7 nucleotides agree with TRBD2. Looked up from germline, CDR1 is WNHNN and CDR2 is SYGVQD (reference sequence). The CDR3 is 19 residues long. With 2 bases clipped from V and 0 bases from J, the junction kept 16 bases outside the gene matches. The CDR3 sequence is CASSEPDGRQGRGSYEQYF. DNA for the CDR3: TGCGCCAGCAGTGAGCCGGACGGGAGGCAAGGTAGGGGCTCCTACGAGCAGTACTTC.

V is TRBV29-1 and J is TRBJ1-1, with 7 nucleotides matching TRBD1. The CDR3 is made up of 12 amino acids. V gave up 5 bases and J gave up 5 bases; unmatched junction bases: 5. Germline CDR1 SQVTM, CDR2 ANQGSEA. CDR3 coding DNA: TGCAGCGTTATGACAGGGCGGACTGAAGCTTTCTTT. Protein sequence: CSVMTGRTEAFF.

This chain joins TRBV5-1 and TRBJ2-1, with D tentatively TRBD2 (5 bases). The germline V and J ends were trimmed by 0 bases and 0 bases, with 7 bases remaining between them. This CDR3 is 15 amino acids long. The germline CDR1 and CDR2 sequences are SGHRS and YFSETQ. CDR3 nucleotides: TGCGCCAGCAGCTTGGTGGGGAGCTCCTACAATGAGCAGTTCTTC. It translates to CASSLVGSSYNEQFF.

The chain is built from TRBV7-3 and TRBJ2-3; no clear D gene. Germline V CDR1 and CDR2: SGHTA, FQGTGA. The CDR3 covers 14 residues. The V end lost 2 bases, the J end lost 2 bases, and 8 bases lay between the germline ends. CDR3 DNA sequence: TGTGCCAGCAGCTTAGACGGAAACACAGATACGCAGTATTTT. This gives the protein CASSLDGNTDTQYF.

CDR3 bases: TGTGCCAGCAGCGTAGATTCGAACACTGAAGCTTTCTTT. Protein: CASSVDSNTEAFF. The V call is TRBV9, the J call TRBJ1-1; no clear D gene. Germline values: CDR1 SGDLS, CDR2 YYNGEE. The CDR3 totals 13 residues. V gave up 0 bases and J gave up 1 base, with 4 bases separating them.

The chain is built from TRBV9 and TRBJ1-2, with D possibly TRBD1 on 6 matching bases. There are 13 residues in the CDR3. Germline CDR1 and CDR2: SGDLS and YYNGEE. V shed 4 bases and J shed 4 bases, with 11 bases lying between them. The DNA for the CDR3 is TGTGCCAGCAGCACAGGGCTTCTCTATGGCTACACCTTC. It encodes CASSTGLLYGYTF.

This clone occurred a few times. This sequence joins TRBV29-1 and TRBJ2-1, with 9 bases that match TRBD1. The V gene end was trimmed by 5 bases and the J gene end by 5 bases; junction bases not matched to a gene: 7. This CDR3 is 14 amino acids long. CDR1 and CDR2 (germline): SQVTM, ANQGSEA. The CDR3 here is CSVLDRGWDNEQFF. In nucleotides, the CDR3 is TGCAGCGTTCTGGACAGGGGTTGGGACAATGAGCAGTTCTTC.

This sequence joins TRBV6-6 and TRBJ2-7; 9 positions agree with TRBD1. The CDR3 is made up of 15 amino acids. Per germline, CDR1 MNHNY and CDR2 SVGAGI (reference sequence). The ends lost 2 bases at V and 5 bases at J; junction bases unmatched: 7. The CDR3 sequence: CASSYLRDRENEQYF. The CDR3 DNA reads TGTGCCAGCAGTTACCTCCGGGACAGGGAGAACGAGCAGTACTTC.

This clone was detected only once. This sequence joins TRBV18 and TRBJ2-3, with 10 bases aligning to TRBD2. Germline values: CDR1 KGHSH, CDR2 LQKENI. The CDR3 length is 16 residues. The trim removed 2 bases at V and 5 bases at J, leaving 7 bases unmatched. The CDR3 DNA is TGTGCCAGCTCACCAGGGCTAGCGGGGGTCGGAGATACGCAGTATTTT. Residues: CASSPGLAGVGDTQYF.

The J gene is TRBJ1-6, the V gene TRBV30; D possibly corresponds to TRBD1 (5 bases). V gave up 1 base and J gave up 5 bases, with 15 bases separating them. Germline V gene lookup returns CDR1 GTSNPN and CDR2 SVGIG (reference sequence). This CDR3 is built from 16 residues. The CDR3 region has the DNA TGTGCCTGGAGTGCTAGACAGTTAGTTGATAATTCACCCCTCCACTTT. Translating it yields CAWSARQLVDNSPLHF.

The chain couples TRBV7-2 to TRBJ1-2; D is perhaps TRBD1 (5 bases). The CDR3 consists of 12 residues. Germline V gives CDR1 SGHTA, CDR2 FQGNSA. The V gene lost 2 bases and the J gene lost 4 bases, with 5 bases spanning the gap. CDR3 in DNA: TGTGCCAGCAGCTTACAGGGCTATGGCTACACCTTC. It specifies CASSLQGYGYTF.

This chain connects TRBV19 to TRBJ1-2; D is undetermined. Germline lookup yields CDR1 LNHDA and CDR2 SQIVND (reference sequence). The CDR3 has 12 residues. V lost 9 bases, J lost 8 bases, and 16 bases lay in between. CDR3 DNA sequence: TGTGCCAGCCATCAAAGGGCCCACGGCTACACCTTC. Encoded protein: CASHQRAHGYTF.

This chain joins TRBV29-1 and TRBJ1-1; D is perhaps TRBD1 (6 bases). Germline V CDR1 and CDR2: SQVTM, ANQGSEA. V lost 7 bases to trimming and J lost 11 bases, with 23 bases between them. There are 13 residues in the CDR3. The CDR3 DNA reads TGCAGCGCAAAAAGGGGTTCAGGGGTAAAGGCTTTCTTT. This translates into CSAKRGSGVKAFF.

A single count supports this clone. V usage is TRBV28 and J usage is TRBJ1-1, with D unclear. The length of the CDR3 is 15 residues. Germline V gene data show CDR1 as MDHEN and CDR2 as SYDVKM. V was cut by 0 bases and J by 1 base, with 9 bases left in between. The CDR3 coding sequence is TGTGCCAGCAGTTTATGGGGGAGACAGAACACTGAAGCTTTCTTT. The encoded protein is CASSLWGRQNTEAFF.

V is TRBV7-8 and J is TRBJ1-1; D is uncertain. Germline CDR1 is SGHVS and CDR2 is FQNEAQ. CDR3 length: 14 residues. Trimming took 4 bases from V and 2 from J, leaving 11 bases between them. CDR3: CASSSRETNTEAFF. The CDR3 DNA reads TGTGCCAGCAGCTCCCGGGAGACAAACACTGAAGCTTTCTTT.

This chain connects TRBV4-1 to TRBJ2-7; the match to TRBD2 covers 7 bases. V dropped 0 bases and J dropped 2; count of bases not matched to a gene: 10. CDR1 is MGHRA, CDR2 YSYEKL, per germline. This CDR3 contains 17 residues. CDR3 DNA sequence: TGCGCCAGCAGCCAAGACCGAGCGGGGACCCCCCCCTACGAGCAGTACTTC. Its protein is CASSQDRAGTPPYEQYF.

This clone showed up just a few times. The chain links TRBV5-4 to TRBJ1-6; 7 positions match TRBD1. Trimming cost V 4 bases and J 5 bases; bases outside gene matches: 6. CDR3 length: 15 amino acids. Germline-derived CDR1 and CDR2 are SGHNT and YYREEE (reference sequence). CDR3 protein: CASSADRVNNSPLHF. In nucleotides, the CDR3 is TGTGCCAGCAGCGCTGACAGGGTGAATAATTCACCCCTCCACTTT. The complete variable domain, with remaining parts taken from reference TRBV5-4 and TRBJ1-6, reads ETGVTQSPTHLIKTRGQQVTLRCSSQSGHNTVSWYQQALGQGPQFIFQYYREEENGRGNFPPRFSGLQFPNYSSELNVNALELDDSALYLCASSADRVNNSPLHFGNGTRLTVT.

This clone was seen once. This chain joins TRBV30 and TRBJ1-1; tentative D call: TRBD1 (6 bases). Germline CDR1 and CDR2: GTSNPN and SVGIG (reference sequence). The CDR3 runs 12 residues. The ends were cut back, 0 bases at V and 5 bases at J, with 7 bases in the middle. CDR3 DNA: TGTGCCTGGAGTGTAGGGGGTACTGAAGCTTTCTTT. It is translated as CAWSVGGTEAFF.